This is a list of T cell receptor beta chains from one sample in a study of prognosis after radiotherapy for stage I lung cancer. TCRdb used MiXCR to reprocess the multiplex PCR reads, holding one entry per CDR3 protein. The sample contains about 12,000 distinct CDR3 sequences, roughly 50% of which appear only once. Sequenced material: PBMCs, taken before or after stereotactic body radiation therapy (not recorded which). These receptors all come from a donor aged 50 or older with non-small cell lung cancer. Each CDR3 is given with its conserved first and last residue. Each record gives: V gene, CDR3 length, clone size, D gene, J gene, CDR3 protein, CDR3 DNA. A D gene is named only where the DNA matches it firmly. Clone size appears in some rows only: once, few, many, or a class for an expanded clone.

V gene: TRBV20-1; CDR3 length: 14; clone size: .; D gene: .; J gene: TRBJ2-1; CDR3 protein: CSARSLDGTNEQFF; CDR3 DNA: TGCAGTGCTAGATCGCTGGATGGGACCAATGAGCAGTTCTTC
V gene: TRBV24-1; CDR3 length: 17; clone size: many; D gene: .; J gene: TRBJ2-4; CDR3 protein: CATSDLQGGLAKNIQYF; CDR3 DNA: TGTGCCACCAGTGATTTGCAGGGCGGACTAGCCAAAAACATTCAGTACTTC
V gene: TRBV20-1; CDR3 length: 14; clone size: medium-sized; D gene: TRBD2; J gene: TRBJ2-1; CDR3 protein: CSARDPGGINEQFF; CDR3 DNA: TGCAGTGCTAGAGACCCGGGAGGAATAAATGAGCAGTTCTTC
V gene: TRBV11-2; CDR3 length: 16; clone size: medium-sized; D gene: .; J gene: TRBJ1-3; CDR3 protein: CASSSLWGWLGNTIYF; CDR3 DNA: TGTGCCAGCAGCTCCCTATGGGGGTGGCTTGGAAACACCATATATTTT
V gene: TRBV13; CDR3 length: 12; clone size: .; D gene: .; J gene: TRBJ1-5; CDR3 protein: CASSGGPGPQHF; CDR3 DNA: TGTGCCAGCAGCGGGGGCCCTGGGCCCCAGCATTTT
V gene: TRBV11-2; CDR3 length: 13; clone size: .; D gene: .; J gene: TRBJ2-7; CDR3 protein: CASSIDRLAEQYF; CDR3 DNA: TGTGCCAGCAGCATCGACAGATTGGCCGAGCAGTACTTC
V gene: TRBV19; CDR3 length: 15; clone size: .; D gene: TRBD2; J gene: TRBJ2-3; CDR3 protein: CASSGGLARSDTQYF; CDR3 DNA: TGTGCCAGTAGCGGGGGACTAGCGCGTTCAGATACGCAGTATTTT
V gene: TRBV2; CDR3 length: 15; clone size: .; D gene: .; J gene: TRBJ2-7; CDR3 protein: CASSDAGGVQYEQYF; CDR3 DNA: TGTGCCAGCAGTGATGCCGGGGGCGTGCAGTACGAGCAGTACTTC
V gene: TRBV20-1; CDR3 length: 13; clone size: medium-sized; D gene: .; J gene: TRBJ2-7; CDR3 protein: CSARVPASYEQYF; CDR3 DNA: TGCAGTGCTAGAGTACCAGCCTCCTACGAGCAGTACTTC
V gene: TRBV20-1; CDR3 length: 14; clone size: .; D gene: .; J gene: TRBJ1-2; CDR3 protein: CSARDTGTDYGYTF; CDR3 DNA: TGCAGTGCTAGAGATACAGGTACAGACTATGGCTACACCTTC
V gene: TRBV6-1; CDR3 length: 11; clone size: few; D gene: .; J gene: TRBJ1-1; CDR3 protein: CASSGGAEAFF; CDR3 DNA: TGTGCCAGCAGTGGAGGGGCTGAAGCTTTCTTT
V gene: TRBV3-1; CDR3 length: 15; clone size: many; D gene: .; J gene: TRBJ1-1; CDR3 protein: CASSQDRAMNTEAFF; CDR3 DNA: TGTGCCAGCAGCCAAGATCGGGCCATGAACACTGAAGCTTTCTTT
V gene: TRBV12-3/TRBV12-4; CDR3 length: 16; clone size: medium-sized; D gene: TRBD2; J gene: TRBJ2-3; CDR3 protein: CASSLGLAPSTDTQYF; CDR3 DNA: TGTGCCAGCAGTCTAGGACTAGCCCCTAGCACAGATACGCAGTATTTT
V gene: TRBV2; CDR3 length: 14; clone size: medium-sized; D gene: .; J gene: TRBJ1-2; CDR3 protein: CASSEENGAEGYTF; CDR3 DNA: TGTGCCAGCAGTGAAGAAAACGGCGCGGAAGGCTACACCTTC
V gene: TRBV28; CDR3 length: 12; clone size: .; D gene: TRBD1; J gene: TRBJ1-2; CDR3 protein: CASGQAAFVYTF; CDR3 DNA: TGTGCCAGCGGACAGGCGGCGTTCGTCTACACCTTC
V gene: TRBV7-2; CDR3 length: 15; clone size: .; D gene: TRBD2; J gene: TRBJ2-1; CDR3 protein: CASSQAGTSAFEQFF; CDR3 DNA: TGTGCCAGCAGCCAGGCCGGGACTAGCGCTTTTGAGCAGTTCTTC
V gene: TRBV6-5; CDR3 length: 18; clone size: medium-sized; D gene: .; J gene: TRBJ1-3; CDR3 protein: CASSSLGYGGEKGNTIYF; CDR3 DNA: TGTGCCAGCAGTTCACTTGGGTATGGGGGAGAAAAAGGAAACACCATATATTTT
V gene: TRBV7-9; CDR3 length: 16; clone size: many; D gene: .; J gene: TRBJ2-7; CDR3 protein: CASSPEAGYLNYEQYF; CDR3 DNA: TGTGCCAGCAGCCCAGAGGCCGGCTATCTCAACTACGAGCAGTACTTC
V gene: TRBV6-1; CDR3 length: 15; clone size: few; D gene: .; J gene: TRBJ2-6; CDR3 protein: CASRVQVSGSNVLTF; CDR3 DNA: TGTGCCAGCAGAGTTCAAGTGTCTGGGTCCAACGTCCTGACTTTC
V gene: TRBV6-2/TRBV6-3; CDR3 length: 16; clone size: medium-sized; D gene: TRBD2; J gene: TRBJ2-1; CDR3 protein: CASSSYQREGLGEQFF; CDR3 DNA: TGTGCCAGCAGTTCCTACCAGCGGGAGGGCCTAGGTGAGCAGTTCTTC
V gene: TRBV13; CDR3 length: 21; clone size: many; D gene: TRBD2; J gene: TRBJ2-3; CDR3 protein: CASSLETAKGLAGEATDTQYF; CDR3 DNA: TGTGCCAGCAGCTTAGAAACAGCCAAGGGGTTGGCGGGAGAGGCCACAGATACGCAGTATTTT
V gene: TRBV11-1; CDR3 length: 13; clone size: .; D gene: TRBD2; J gene: TRBJ2-1; CDR3 protein: CATSGRNANEQFF; CDR3 DNA: TGTGCCACCAGCGGGAGAAATGCCAATGAGCAGTTCTTC
V gene: TRBV7-2; CDR3 length: 14; clone size: many; D gene: .; J gene: TRBJ2-5; CDR3 protein: CASSLGGRGETQYF; CDR3 DNA: TGTGCCAGCAGCTTAGGGGGGCGAGGGGAGACCCAGTACTTC
V gene: TRBV20-1; CDR3 length: 14; clone size: .; D gene: .; J gene: TRBJ2-3; CDR3 protein: CSARARFGTDTQYF; CDR3 DNA: TGCAGTGCTAGGGCGAGATTTGGCACAGATACGCAGTATTTT
V gene: TRBV5-1; CDR3 length: 18; clone size: .; D gene: TRBD2; J gene: TRBJ2-7; CDR3 protein: CASSLAGPAAGGPSEQYF; CDR3 DNA: TGCGCCAGCAGCTTGGCGGGTCCTGCGGCGGGAGGGCCCTCCGAGCAGTACTTC
V gene: TRBV6-1; CDR3 length: 14; clone size: many; D gene: .; J gene: TRBJ1-1; CDR3 protein: CASRSRQTNTEAFF; CDR3 DNA: TGTGCCAGCAGGAGCCGACAGACGAACACTGAAGCTTTCTTT
V gene: TRBV4-1; CDR3 length: 13; clone size: once; D gene: .; J gene: TRBJ1-5; CDR3 protein: CASSQRTDQPQHF; CDR3 DNA: TGCGCCAGCAGCCAGAGGACGGATCAGCCCCAGCATTTT
V gene: TRBV7-8; CDR3 length: 12; clone size: .; D gene: .; J gene: TRBJ2-7; CDR3 protein: CASSPSINERYF; CDR3 DNA: TGTGCCAGCAGCCCCAGCATCAACGAGCGGTACTTC
V gene: TRBV20-1; CDR3 length: 13; clone size: medium-sized; D gene: TRBD1; J gene: TRBJ1-6; CDR3 protein: CSARTGGNSPLHF; CDR3 DNA: TGCAGTGCTAGAACAGGGGGGAATTCACCCCTCCACTTT
V gene: TRBV12-3/TRBV12-4; CDR3 length: 14; clone size: many; D gene: .; J gene: TRBJ2-5; CDR3 protein: CASSSKTAGETQYF; CDR3 DNA: TGTGCCAGCAGTTCTAAGACAGCTGGGGAGACCCAGTACTTC
V gene: TRBV19; CDR3 length: 14; clone size: many; D gene: TRBD1; J gene: TRBJ1-1; CDR3 protein: CASSIMGQGGEAFF; CDR3 DNA: TGTGCCAGTAGTATCATGGGACAGGGAGGTGAAGCTTTCTTT
V gene: TRBV11-2; CDR3 length: 15; clone size: .; D gene: .; J gene: TRBJ1-2; CDR3 protein: CASSFGGGSSYGYTF; CDR3 DNA: TGTGCCAGCAGCTTTGGGGGGGGCTCGAGCTATGGCTACACCTTC
V gene: TRBV4-1; CDR3 length: 18; clone size: .; D gene: TRBD2; J gene: TRBJ2-1; CDR3 protein: CASSRLWPSGNVYNEQFF; CDR3 DNA: TGCGCCAGCAGCCGCCTTTGGCCCAGCGGGAATGTATACAATGAGCAGTTCTTC
V gene: TRBV19; CDR3 length: 15; clone size: many; D gene: TRBD2; J gene: TRBJ2-3; CDR3 protein: CASSTTSDRPDTQYF; CDR3 DNA: TGTGCCAGTAGTACAACTAGCGATCGGCCAGATACGCAGTATTTT
V gene: TRBV11-2; CDR3 length: 15; clone size: .; D gene: TRBD1; J gene: TRBJ2-7; CDR3 protein: CASSFRDRGIDEQYF; CDR3 DNA: TGTGCCAGCAGCTTTAGGGACAGGGGAATTGACGAGCAGTACTTC
V gene: TRBV7-3; CDR3 length: 13; clone size: .; D gene: .; J gene: TRBJ1-5; CDR3 protein: CASSHDRNHPQHF; CDR3 DNA: TGTGCCAGCAGCCACGACAGAAATCATCCCCAGCATTTT
V gene: TRBV29-1; CDR3 length: 11; clone size: many; D gene: TRBD1; J gene: TRBJ2-4; CDR3 protein: CSARQGGIQYF; CDR3 DNA: TGCAGCGCACGACAGGGTGGCATTCAGTACTTC
V gene: TRBV6-1; CDR3 length: 12; clone size: many; D gene: .; J gene: TRBJ1-1; CDR3 protein: CASLRLNTEAFF; CDR3 DNA: TGTGCCAGCTTGAGGTTGAACACTGAAGCTTTCTTT
V gene: TRBV20-1; CDR3 length: 13; clone size: medium-sized; D gene: .; J gene: TRBJ2-7; CDR3 protein: CSAVWGHIYEQYF; CDR3 DNA: TGCAGTGCAGTCTGGGGACACATCTACGAGCAGTACTTC
V gene: TRBV12-3/TRBV12-4; CDR3 length: 15; clone size: once; D gene: .; J gene: TRBJ1-6; CDR3 protein: CASSFQAGDGSPLHF; CDR3 DNA: TGTGCCAGCAGTTTTCAGGCAGGGGACGGATCACCCCTCCACTTT
V gene: TRBV12-3/TRBV12-4; CDR3 length: 17; clone size: once; D gene: .; J gene: TRBJ2-6; CDR3 protein: CASSMRYLSSGANFLTF; CDR3 DNA: TGTGCCAGCAGTATGAGGTACCTAAGCTCTGGGGCCAACTTCCTGACTTTC
V gene: TRBV7-9; CDR3 length: 13; clone size: .; D gene: .; J gene: TRBJ2-5; CDR3 protein: CASSLATWETQYF; CDR3 DNA: TGTGCCAGCAGCTTAGCGACCTGGGAGACCCAGTACTTC
V gene: TRBV5-1; CDR3 length: 16; clone size: few; D gene: .; J gene: TRBJ1-5; CDR3 protein: CASSLERTTRGQPQHF; CDR3 DNA: TGCGCCAGCAGCTTGGAAAGAACAACGCGTGGTCAGCCCCAGCATTTT
V gene: TRBV19; CDR3 length: 13; clone size: .; D gene: .; J gene: TRBJ2-7; CDR3 protein: CASSIIGGYEQYF; CDR3 DNA: TGTGCCAGTAGTATCATTGGCGGATACGAGCAGTACTTC
V gene: TRBV20-1; CDR3 length: 14; clone size: .; D gene: TRBD2; J gene: TRBJ2-1; CDR3 protein: CSAGGLAGYNEQFF; CDR3 DNA: TGCAGTGCTGGCGGGCTAGCGGGTTACAATGAGCAGTTCTTC
V gene: TRBV5-1; CDR3 length: 14; clone size: .; D gene: TRBD1; J gene: TRBJ1-2; CDR3 protein: CASSSGDRNYGYTF; CDR3 DNA: TGCGCCAGCAGCTCGGGGGACAGGAACTATGGCTACACCTTC
V gene: TRBV7-2; CDR3 length: 13; clone size: many; D gene: .; J gene: TRBJ2-5; CDR3 protein: CASSLRDAETQYF; CDR3 DNA: TGTGCCAGCAGCTTAAGGGACGCAGAGACCCAGTACTTC
V gene: TRBV7-9; CDR3 length: 15; clone size: .; D gene: TRBD1; J gene: TRBJ1-2; CDR3 protein: CASSEGQGRDYGYTF; CDR3 DNA: TGTGCCAGCAGCGAAGGACAGGGACGTGACTATGGCTACACCTTC
V gene: TRBV20-1; CDR3 length: 13; clone size: many; D gene: .; J gene: TRBJ2-5; CDR3 protein: CSAPPNVGETQYF; CDR3 DNA: TGCAGTGCTCCCCCAAACGTCGGGGAGACCCAGTACTTC
V gene: TRBV6-1; CDR3 length: 11; clone size: .; D gene: .; J gene: TRBJ2-7; CDR3 protein: CASRGGSEQYF; CDR3 DNA: TGTGCCAGCCGGGGAGGCAGCGAGCAGTACTTC
V gene: TRBV5-1; CDR3 length: 15; clone size: .; D gene: .; J gene: TRBJ2-5; CDR3 protein: CASSLVGQGRETQYF; CDR3 DNA: TGCGCCAGCAGCTTGGTCGGCCAGGGACGAGAGACCCAGTACTTC
V gene: TRBV20-1; CDR3 length: 14; clone size: .; D gene: .; J gene: TRBJ2-3; CDR3 protein: CSARDSRAWDTQYF; CDR3 DNA: TGCAGTGCTAGAGATAGCCGGGCATGGGATACGCAGTATTTT
V gene: TRBV30; CDR3 length: 11; clone size: medium-sized; D gene: .; J gene: TRBJ1-1; CDR3 protein: CAWSAYTEAFF; CDR3 DNA: TGTGCCTGGAGCGCCTACACTGAAGCTTTCTTT
V gene: TRBV9; CDR3 length: 14; clone size: .; D gene: .; J gene: TRBJ2-2; CDR3 protein: CASSADGNTWELFF; CDR3 DNA: TGTGCCAGCAGCGCGGACGGTAACACCTGGGAGCTGTTTTTT
V gene: TRBV12-3/TRBV12-4; CDR3 length: 13; clone size: medium-sized; D gene: .; J gene: TRBJ2-7; CDR3 protein: CASRPRGAYEQYF; CDR3 DNA: TGTGCCAGCAGACCACGGGGAGCCTACGAGCAGTACTTC
V gene: TRBV7-6; CDR3 length: 13; clone size: .; D gene: .; J gene: TRBJ2-7; CDR3 protein: CASSLEAEYEQYF; CDR3 DNA: TGTGCCAGCAGCTTAGAGGCGGAATACGAGCAGTACTTC
V gene: TRBV11-2; CDR3 length: 15; clone size: once; D gene: .; J gene: TRBJ2-3; CDR3 protein: CASSLNGIAADTQYF; CDR3 DNA: TGTGCCAGCAGCTTGAATGGGATTGCTGCGGATACGCAGTATTTT
V gene: TRBV6-2/TRBV6-3; CDR3 length: 14; clone size: .; D gene: .; J gene: TRBJ1-5; CDR3 protein: CASSGRSRNQPQHF; CDR3 DNA: TGTGCCAGCTCGGGCAGAAGTCGCAATCAGCCCCAGCATTTT
V gene: TRBV20-1; CDR3 length: 13; clone size: once; D gene: TRBD1; J gene: TRBJ1-1; CDR3 protein: CGAHRQGLTEDFF; CDR3 DNA: TGCGGTGCACACCGACAGGGACTCACTGAAGATTTCTTT
V gene: TRBV5-1; CDR3 length: 14; clone size: .; D gene: .; J gene: TRBJ2-1; CDR3 protein: CASSLGGGYNEQFF; CDR3 DNA: TGCGCCAGCAGCTTAGGGGGGGGCTACAATGAGCAGTTCTTC